This passage covers 25 T cell receptor beta chains from one sample sequenced in a study of CD8 T cells in ankylosing spondylitis. TCRdb itself ran the 5' RACE reads through MiXCR, one entry per CDR3 protein. The table has approximately 150,000 distinct CDR3 sequences, around 9.6% seen once; the top ten hold roughly 16%. The sequenced material came from blood, either unsorted or a sorted T cell fraction (not recorded which). The receptors come from a female donor with ankylosing spondylitis or in good health (not recorded which).

This rearrangement joins TRBV20-1 to TRBJ2-1, with TRBD2 matching 7 bases. Per the germline V gene, CDR1 is DFQATT and CDR2 is SNEGSKA (reference sequence). The junction had 4 bases not matched to a gene; V was cut back by 6 bases and J by 2 bases. The length of the CDR3 is 13 residues. In DNA, the CDR3 is TGCAGTGCCGAGGGGAGGGCCTACAATGAGCAGTTCTTC. The encoded protein is CSAEGRAYNEQFF.

The chain links TRBV11-1 to TRBJ2-1; 9 bases match TRBD2. This CDR3 has 19 residues. The germline V gene encodes CDR1 SGHAT and CDR2 FQDESV (reference sequence). With V trimmed by 6 bases and J by 9 bases, 24 bases remained unmatched. In DNA form, the CDR3 reads TGTGCCAGCAGTCCCCCCTCGTGGGCTAGCGGGATGGAGAAGGGTGAGCAGTTCTTC. Its protein product is CASSPPSWASGMEKGEQFF.

The genes are TRBV27 and TRBJ2-1; 9 bases match TRBD2. The CDR3 extends over 15 amino acids. CDR1 and CDR2 (germline): MNHEY, SMNVEV (reference sequence). J gave up 7 bases and V 4 bases, and 8 bases lay outside the gene matches. The DNA for the CDR3 is TGTGCCAGCAGTTCCCGCGGGAGGGCCTGGAATGAGCAGTTCTTC. Protein sequence: CASSSRGRAWNEQFF.

The chain has TRBV27 and TRBJ2-7, with a tentative D call TRBD2 (5 bases). V was clipped by 5 bases and J by 2 bases, with 13 bases between them. The CDR3 consists of 14 residues. Germline V gives CDR1 MNHEY, CDR2 SMNVEV (reference sequence). This CDR3 reads CASSQIGGAYEQYF. The CDR3 nucleotides read TGTGCCAGCAGTCAGATAGGAGGAGCCTACGAGCAGTACTTC.

At least ten counts were recorded for this clonotype. This chain connects TRBV24-1 to TRBJ2-1; D gene ambiguous. Per germline, CDR1 KGHDR and CDR2 SFDVKD. The ends were cut back, 2 bases at V and 8 bases at J, with 6 bases in the middle. The CDR3 consists of 12 residues. The CDR3 spells CATSDSIHEQFF. The CDR3 coding sequence is TGTGCCACCAGTGATTCGATCCATGAGCAGTTCTTC.

V is TRBV12-5 and J is TRBJ1-1; the match to TRBD1 covers 7 bases. Unmatched junction bases numbered 1, after V lost 1 base and J lost 2 bases. Per germline, CDR1 LGHNT and CDR2 FRNRAP. The CDR3 has 14 residues. The CDR3 loop reads CASGLGQGNTEAFF. The CDR3, as DNA: TGTGCTAGTGGTTTGGGACAGGGAAACACTGAAGCTTTCTTT.

This clonotype has more than one count but fewer than ten. This chain links TRBV12-3 or TRBV12-4 with TRBJ2-5; the D call may be TRBD1 or TRBD2 (5 bases each). CDR3 length: 18 amino acids. V gave up 3 bases and J gave up 2 bases, with 22 bases separating them. As DNA, the CDR3 is TGTGCCAGCAGTTTTTGGGGGAGAAAACCCCCCCCGCAAGAGACCCAGTACTTC. This translates into CASSFWGRKPPPQETQYF.

This clonotype was observed many times. The rearrangement joins TRBV6-1 to TRBJ1-2; D might be TRBD1 (6 bases). Germline V gene data show CDR1 as MNHNS and CDR2 as SASEGT. This CDR3 has 16 residues. Trimming cost V 5 bases and J 6 bases, with 22 bases left between them. The CDR3 nucleotides are TGTGCCAGCAGTCAGACTACAGGGTTTCTTCCCCATGGCTACACCTTC. It is translated as CASSQTTGFLPHGYTF.

This clonotype was picked up many times. The chain has TRBV4-1 and TRBJ2-2; 8 bases are a match to TRBD2. Germline V gives CDR1 MGHRA, CDR2 YSYEKL. V was pared by 0 bases and J by 0 bases, with 18 bases of the junction left unmatched. The CDR3 runs 22 residues. The CDR3 nucleotides are TGCGCCAGCAGCCAAGACATTACTAGCGGCGACGTAACCATCCCGAACACCGGGGAGCTGTTTTTT. It specifies CASSQDITSGDVTIPNTGELFF.

Here the CDR3 DNA reads TGTGCCAGCAGCCCTACAGTGGGAACAAATCAGCCCCAGCATTTT. This gives the protein CASSPTVGTNQPQHF. The chain links TRBV7-9 to TRBJ1-5, with D unclear. Trimming shortened V by 5 bases and J by 4 bases, and 15 bases separated the two germline ends. Per the germline V gene, CDR1 is SEHNR and CDR2 is FQNEAQ (reference sequence). This CDR3 comprises 15 residues.

This clonotype was seen a handful of times. This chain uses TRBV29-1 with TRBJ1-1; D may be TRBD1 (6 bases). V was trimmed by 7 bases and J by 4 bases, leaving 22 bases between them. This CDR3 comprises 15 residues. The germline V gene encodes CDR1 SQVTM and CDR2 ANQGSEA. The CDR3 is CSEQGLGMTRTEAFF. The CDR3 DNA follows: TGCAGCGAACAGGGCCTAGGAATGACTCGCACTGAAGCTTTCTTT.

This clonotype has ten or more counts. The chain couples TRBV27 to TRBJ2-7, with 9 bases aligning to TRBD2. This CDR3 has 13 residues. The V and J ends lost 5 bases and 6 bases, in that order; junction bases with no gene match: 5. Germline V gene lookup returns CDR1 MNHEY and CDR2 SMNVEV (reference sequence). CDR3 nucleotides: TGTGCCAGCAGTCCGGGACTAGCTCGCGAGCAGTACTTC. This sequence encodes CASSPGLAREQYF.

The V gene is TRBV2, the J gene TRBJ2-3; TRBD2 is a possible D gene (6 bases). Trimming pared 5 bases from V and 7 bases from J, leaving 19 bases between. This CDR3 comprises 15 residues. The germline CDR1 and CDR2 sequences are SNHLY and FYNNEI. The CDR3 sequence is CASSHPSASRNTQYF. As DNA, the CDR3 is TGTGCCAGCAGTCACCCTAGCGCCTCCCGGAATACGCAGTATTTT.

The table lists this clonotype with a few counts. The J gene is TRBJ2-3, the V gene TRBV2, with 15 bases aligning to TRBD2. Germline CDR1 and CDR2: SNHLY and FYNNEI. The CDR3 covers 16 residues. V lost 5 bases to trimming and J lost 4 bases; unmatched junction nucleotides: 4. CDR3 nucleotides: TGTGCCAGCAGTACCGGACTAGCGGGAGGGCCAGATACGCAGTATTTT. Its protein is CASSTGLAGGPDTQYF. Variable domain in full (rest from reference TRBV2 and TRBJ2-3): EPEVTQTPSHQVTQMGQEVILRCVPISNHLYFYWYRQILGQKVEFLVSFYNNEISEKSEIFDDQFSVERPDGSNFTLKIRSTKLEDSAMYFCASSTGLAGGPDTQYFGPGTRLTVL.

The rearrangement links TRBV13 to TRBJ2-1; perhaps TRBD1 as D (5 bases). Germline V CDR1 and CDR2: PRHDT, FYEKMQ (reference sequence). V lost 7 bases and J 5 bases, leaving 12 bases between the germline ends. CDR3 length: 13 residues. For the CDR3, the DNA is TGTGCCAGCACCCACGACAGTGACAATGAGCAGTTCTTC. Amino acid sequence: CASTHDSDNEQFF.

Only a few counts were recorded for this clonotype. The chain joins TRBV27 to TRBJ2-2, with D possibly TRBD2 on 6 matching bases. Germline-derived CDR1 and CDR2 are MNHEY and SMNVEV (reference sequence). The CDR3 loop spans 15 amino acids. V dropped 5 bases and J dropped 14 bases, with 24 bases sitting between them. The CDR3 nucleotides are TGTGCCAGCAGTCCAACCACCCACGGGGAGGTGGTTCTGTTTTTT. Translated, it gives CASSPTTHGEVVLFF.

The V and J genes are TRBV27 and TRBJ2-1, with D hard to call. The CDR3 consists of 11 residues. V was cut by 6 bases and J by 7 bases, with 7 bases left in between. Looked up from germline, CDR1 is MNHEY and CDR2 is SMNVEV (reference sequence). Here the CDR3 reads CASRDWNEQFF. In nucleotides, the CDR3 is TGTGCCAGCAGAGACTGGAATGAGCAGTTCTTC.

This clonotype occurred many times. This chain joins TRBV12-3 or TRBV12-4 and TRBJ2-1; D might be TRBD2 (6 bases). The V and J ends lost 5 bases and 7 bases respectively, with 18 bases between them. CDR3 size: 15 residues. The CDR3 here is CASSPRDSALNEQFF. DNA of the CDR3: TGTGCCAGCAGTCCCCGGGACTCAGCGTTAAATGAGCAGTTCTTC.

The chain's CDR3 is CASSEGVFQETQYF. CDR3 DNA: TGTGCCAGCAGTGAAGGGGTCTTCCAAGAGACCCAGTACTTC. This chain links TRBV2 with TRBJ2-5; no definite D call. From germline, CDR1 is SNHLY and CDR2 FYNNEI. This CDR3 region has 14 residues. The V end lost 1 base, the J end lost 1 base, and 7 bases lay between the germline ends.

V and J are TRBV11-2 and TRBJ2-3; no reliable D call. Trimming removed 1 base from V and 8 bases from J, with 13 bases in between. CDR1 is SGHAT and CDR2 is FQNNGV in the germline V gene. This CDR3 has 14 residues. The CDR3, as DNA: TGTGCCAGCAGCTTAGTTGGTCTTTCCCCTACGCAGTATTTT. It encodes CASSLVGLSPTQYF.

This clonotype was counted between two and nine times. This chain joins TRBV5-1 and TRBJ2-2; 9 bases match TRBD2. V dropped 2 bases and J dropped 5; count of bases not matched to a gene: 4. The CDR3 runs to 15 residues. Germline V gene sequence: CDR1 SGHRS, CDR2 YFSETQ. The CDR3 DNA is TGCGCCAGCAGCTTTTCCCTAGCGGGAACCGGGGAGCTGTTTTTT. This sequence encodes CASSFSLAGTGELFF.

This clonotype was picked up many times. The chain recombines TRBV29-1 with TRBJ2-7; the D call may be TRBD1 or TRBD2 (5 bases each). CDR1 is SQVTM and CDR2 is ANQGSEA in the germline V gene. V lost 5 bases, J lost 5 bases, and 19 bases lay in between. This CDR3 region has 14 residues. CDR3 nucleotides: TGCAGCGTTTTTCAACCTGGGACCCCTGACGAGCAGTACTTC. This encodes CSVFQPGTPDEQYF.

This clonotype was seen more than once but under ten times. The gene calls are TRBV7-9 and TRBJ2-3; D ambiguous. V gave up 4 bases and J gave up 0 bases, with 17 bases separating them. The CDR3 length is 17 residues. The germline V gene encodes CDR1 SEHNR and CDR2 FQNEAQ (reference sequence). The CDR3 sequence: CASSSPPSVPSTDTQYF. Here the CDR3 DNA reads TGTGCCAGCAGCTCCCCGCCGTCGGTCCCTAGCACAGATACGCAGTATTTT.

This clonotype was observed a few times. V gene TRBV28 combines with J gene TRBJ2-4; no clear D gene. Looked up from germline, CDR1 is MDHEN and CDR2 is SYDVKM. The CDR3 extends over 16 amino acids. Deletions cut 1 base from V and 0 bases from J, with 10 bases between. CDR3 protein: CASSLSLLLAKNIQYF. The CDR3 DNA sequence: TGTGCCAGCAGTTTATCTCTACTCCTAGCCAAAAACATTCAGTACTTC.

The chain has TRBV19 and TRBJ2-2; 8 nucleotides align to TRBD1. The V gene end was trimmed by 5 bases and the J gene end by 7 bases; junction bases not matched to a gene: 6. The germline gives CDR1 LNHDA, CDR2 SQIVND (reference sequence). The CDR3 is 14 residues long. This chain's CDR3 is CASSSTGVHGELFF. CDR3 nucleotide sequence: TGTGCCAGTAGTTCGACAGGGGTCCACGGGGAGCTGTTTTTT.